The present T cell receptor beta chain was sequenced within a study of human T cells and chemical hapten exposure. Whole-study findings and limits: Healthy people's immune response may differ from that of the donors, who had alopecia. There was a positive correlation between PT1 expanded TCR counts and patch test score.

In the original processing: A per-sample median of around 100,000 TCRs was observed, with a range of roughly 20,000 to 690,600. TCRdb fed the RACE reads into MiXCR, producing one record per CDR3 protein. The V and J calls shown here were made by TCRdb, not taken from the authors' results. The table has fewer than 350,000 distinct CDR3 sequences, approximately 7.5% seen once. This clonotype was observed a handful of times. No antigen is known for it. Time point given: pre-sensitization, week 0. The treatment denotes: therapeutic diphenylcyclopropenone sensitization with weekly scalp DPC. The sample consisted of whole blood, taken in connection with sensitization to the hapten diphenylcyclopropenone (DPC). This TCR was sampled from a young man with alopecia areata. Some clones in this sample may be carry-over from other donors' samples.

Here the CDR3 DNA reads TGCAGCGGAGTCCGGGCGAACACTGAAGCTTTCTTT. It translates to CSGVRANTEAFF. V usage is TRBV29-1 and J usage is TRBJ1-1; D not certain. V lost 7 bases, J lost 1 base, and 10 bases lay in between. Germline CDR1 SQVTM, CDR2 ANQGSEA. This CDR3 comprises 12 residues.